The T cell receptor (beta chain) under discussion was sequenced for a study of T cells in Graves' hyperthyroidism and ophthalmopathy. There were TCR beta CDR3 regions amplified from RNA transcripts. Carried out on the TCR CDR3, a first-round RT-PCR used the HTBI primer set. Via MiXCR, TCRdb re-called the multiplex PCR reads, giving one row per CDR3 protein. Of around 540,000 distinct CDR3 sequences listed, approximately 44% are singletons. Concerning this clonotype: Its antigen is not known.

Notes on the study in general: Before onset, ophthalmopathy was predicted by the model a median roughly 6.8 months earlier.

An absence of ophthalmopathy progression within 18 months meant stable Graves' hyperthyroidism. Exclusion followed for patients with uncontrolled infection, other autoimmune disease, pregnancy or lactation. CDR3 length: 13 residues. CDR1 and CDR2 (germline): SNHLY, FYNNEI. V gave up 8 bases and J gave up 3 bases; unmatched junction bases: 4. The chain joins TRBV2 to TRBJ2-5; 9 bases map to TRBD1. The sequence came from a woman aged 18-29 years with Graves' hyperthyroidism. The sequenced sample was peripheral blood or thyroid tissue (not recorded which). The CDR3 DNA sequence: TGTGCCAGCGGGGACAGGGCCAAAGAGACCCAGTACTTC. Amino acids: CASGDRAKETQYF.